This T cell receptor beta chain stems from a study of spatial heterogeneity in lung cancer. Study-level information: In the raw reads, each unique TCR and UMI combination was present more than ten times on average. Study outcomes and limitations: Relative to follow-up, resection was when ubiquitous expanded tumor TCRs appeared more in blood.

Every TCR cDNA molecule bore a unique molecular identifier. TCRdb re-called the 5' RACE reads with MiXCR, one entry per CDR3 protein. Of about 92,000 distinct CDR3 sequences listed, approximately 12% are singletons. Time point defined: sample taken at primary tumor resection. Material for sequencing was whole RNA from tumor, nontumor lung or frozen PBMC, left unsorted. The V end lost 3 bases, the J end lost 1 base, and 11 bases lay between the germline ends. The CDR3 runs 15 residues. Germline lookup yields CDR1 MNHEY and CDR2 SVGAGI. This clonotype turned up a few times. What it recognizes is unknown. This clonotype originated in a male donor with early-stage non-small cell lung cancer. The V and J genes are TRBV6-5 and TRBJ2-3; D may be TRBD2 (6 bases). This specimen was PBMCs, taken at surgery. CDR3 residues: CASSYGGLGTDTQYF. CDR3 nucleotide sequence: TGTGCCAGCAGTTATGGGGGACTCGGCACAGATACGCAGTATTTT.